This T cell receptor beta chain originates from a study of identical twins. CDR3 length: 13 amino acids. V was clipped by 1 base and J by 6 bases, with 10 bases between them. Germline CDR1 reads SGHTA; CDR2 reads FQGNSA. TCRdb processed the 5' RACE reads anew with MiXCR; each CDR3 protein has one entry. The data show about 470,000 distinct CDR3 sequences, 20% to 30% seen once. This same sample was also part of a study on T cells expressing NK-cell markers.

Sequencing used CD4+ T cells sorted from blood. The chain uses TRBV7-2 and TRBJ2-7; unclear D gene. The origin of this receptor is a woman aged 18-30 years in good health. The CDR3 region is CASSLGHFGEQYF. Written as DNA, the CDR3 is TGTGCCAGCAGCTTAGGGCACTTCGGCGAGCAGTACTTC.